This TCR beta chain was documented in a study of identical twins. This clonotype was picked up many times. Trimming removed 2 bases from V and 8 bases from J; junction bases left unmatched: 7. Germline CDR1 is MGHDK and CDR2 is SYGVNS. This CDR3 is built from 15 residues. One entry per CDR3 protein, called by TCRdb with MiXCR from the 5' RACE reads. The sample yields roughly 290,000 distinct CDR3 sequences, about 8% seen once. A further study also used this sample, focusing on yellow fever vaccine responses in identical twins.

The material sequenced was memory (CD45RO+) T cells sorted from blood. The receptor's source is a woman aged 18 to 35 in good health. This chain uses TRBV25-1 with TRBJ2-1, with 9 bases matching TRBD1. The CDR3 protein is CASSEAGQGKDEQFF. In nucleotides, the CDR3 is TGTGCCAGCAGTGAAGCGGGACAGGGTAAGGATGAGCAGTTCTTC.